These 29 T cell receptor beta chains were sequenced from one sample in a study of T cell repertoires in aging, cancer and after chemotherapy. TRB rearrangements spanning V, D and J were amplified using mixed TRB-A/B primers. MiXCR, run by TCRdb on the multiplex PCR reads, gives a single entry per CDR3 protein. The sample carries some 500 distinct CDR3 sequences, about 15% recorded once. Peripheral blood genomic DNA, not sorted cells or RNA, was the template. Material for sequencing was blood. The receptors originated from a human donor with a blood cancer.

This clonotype is large by share. V is TRBV12-3 or TRBV12-4 and J is TRBJ1-1; no definite D call. Deletions cut 3 bases from V and 1 base from J, with 6 bases between. This CDR3 spans 13 amino acids. CDR3 in amino acids: CASSLEGNTEAFF. For the CDR3, the DNA is TGTGCCAGCAGTTTGGAGGGGAACACTGAAGCTTTCTTT.

This clonotype is deemed medium-sized. This chain joins TRBV11-3 and TRBJ2-3; weak D call: TRBD2 (6 bases). CDR1 is SGHNT, CDR2 YENEEA, per germline. The CDR3 runs 13 residues. Trimming took 4 bases from V and 8 from J, leaving 13 bases between them. CDR3 DNA: TGTGCCAGCAGCTGGAGTGACGGGGGTACGCAGTATTTT. Protein product: CASSWSDGGTQYF.

Within the sample, this clonotype is large. The chain is built from TRBV6-5 and TRBJ1-5; TRBD1 might be the D (6 bases). CDR3 length: 14 residues. Germline-derived CDR1 and CDR2 are MNHEY and SVGAGI. Trimming pared 4 bases from V and 4 bases from J, leaving 11 bases between. The CDR3 coding sequence is TGTGCCAGCAGTTCGCGACAGGATAATCAGCCCCAGCATTTT. Amino acid sequence: CASSSRQDNQPQHF.

By share, this clonotype counts as large. The gene calls are TRBV19 and TRBJ2-6, with D tentatively TRBD1 (6 bases). V was shortened by 3 bases and J by 0 bases, with 12 bases between the two germline ends. Germline values: CDR1 LNHDA, CDR2 SQIVND (reference sequence). The CDR3 extends over 17 amino acids. DNA for the CDR3: TGTGCCAGTAGTATCCCAGGGGTTTTCTCTGGGGCCAACGTCCTGACTTTC. Translation gives CASSIPGVFSGANVLTF.

This clonotype is labeled large (0.1 to 1%). V and J are TRBV19 and TRBJ2-3, with TRBD2 matching 7 bases. The germline gives CDR1 LNHDA, CDR2 SQIVND (reference sequence). J lost 4 bases, V lost 8 bases, and 12 bases had no gene match. The CDR3 consists of 15 residues. The CDR3 DNA sequence: TGTGCCAGTTTGCAAAATCCTAGCGGCCCAGATACGCAGTATTTT. Its protein is CASLQNPSGPDTQYF.

The V and J genes are TRBV20-1 and TRBJ2-7; no clear D gene. The V end lost 2 bases, the J end lost 4 bases, and 9 bases lay between the germline ends. This CDR3 has 12 residues. Germline V gene sequence: CDR1 DFQATT, CDR2 SNEGSKA (reference sequence). The CDR3 spells CSARPFGYEQYF. For the CDR3, the DNA is TGCAGTGCTAGACCCTTTGGGTACGAGCAGTACTTC.

This clonotype rates as large. V usage is TRBV19 and J usage is TRBJ1-6; the D gene is possibly TRBD1 (5 bases). Germline values: CDR1 LNHDA, CDR2 SQIVND (reference sequence). The length of the CDR3 is 10 residues. Written as DNA, the CDR3 is TGTGGCTCGGACATTTCACCCCTCCACTTT. Protein: CGSDISPLHF.

This clonotype is termed medium-sized. The gene calls are TRBV12-3 or TRBV12-4 and TRBJ1-4; a possible D gene is TRBD1 (5 bases). This CDR3 is built from 14 residues. Trimming took 7 bases from V and 4 from J, leaving 13 bases between them. CDR3 residues: CASTTRARNEKLFF. CDR3 DNA: TGTGCCAGCACCACCAGGGCCCGTAATGAAAAACTGTTTTTT.

The chain couples TRBV20-1 to TRBJ2-1, with 14 bases lining up with TRBD2. The trim removed 1 base at V and 6 bases at J, leaving 2 bases unmatched. The CDR3 totals 15 residues. Germline values: CDR1 DFQATT, CDR2 SNEGSKA (reference sequence). The CDR3 loop is CSARGLAGGGNEQFF. The CDR3 nucleotides are TGCAGTGCTAGAGGACTAGCGGGGGGGGGCAATGAGCAGTTCTTC.

In its sample, this clonotype is large. The rearrangement joins TRBV30 to TRBJ1-6; D gene uncertain. The V end was cut by 4 bases, the J end by 10 bases, with 17 bases between. The length of the CDR3 is 14 residues. The germline V gene encodes CDR1 GTSNPN and CDR2 SVGIG (reference sequence). DNA for the CDR3: TGTGCCTGGACCCTCCGGGCCAGTGGGTCACCCCTCCACTTT. As protein: CAWTLRASGSPLHF.

Within the sample, this clonotype is medium-sized (0.01 to 0.1%). The chain couples TRBV5-1 to TRBJ2-3, with D perhaps TRBD2 (7 bases). Germline V gene sequence: CDR1 SGHRS, CDR2 YFSETQ. CDR3 length equals 16 residues. Trimming took 4 bases from V and 3 from J, leaving 18 bases between them. CDR3 nucleotide sequence: TGCGCCAGCAGCCTCCCGGAGGGGGGGGGGACAGATACGCAGTATTTT. Protein sequence: CASSLPEGGGTDTQYF.

This clonotype has a handful of counts. The chain couples TRBV4-1 to TRBJ1-5; D possibly corresponds to TRBD1 (5 bases). V gave up 2 bases and J gave up 5 bases, with 7 bases separating them. From germline, CDR1 is MGHRA and CDR2 YSYEKL. The length of the CDR3 is 13 residues. The CDR3: CASSQPGYQPQHF. The DNA for the CDR3 is TGCGCCAGCAGCCAACCAGGGTATCAGCCCCAGCATTTT.

By sample fraction, this clonotype is large. This chain joins TRBV6-5 and TRBJ2-5, with no clear D. Germline assignment: CDR1 MNHEY and CDR2 SVGAGI. This CDR3 has 14 amino acids. Trimming shortened V by 6 bases and J by 5 bases, and 16 bases separated the two germline ends. CDR3 sequence reads: CASRSGGILETQYF. In nucleotides, the CDR3 is TGTGCCAGCAGAAGTGGTGGGATCCTGGAGACCCAGTACTTC.

By share, this clonotype ranks as large. The chain recombines TRBV18 with TRBJ1-1; TRBD1 is a possible D gene (5 bases). With 3 bases removed from V and 9 bases from J, the gap between germline ends came to 14 bases. This CDR3 has 13 amino acids. Germline CDR1 KGHSH, CDR2 LQKENI. The CDR3 region is CASSPALGDQAFF. Here the CDR3 DNA reads TGTGCCAGCTCACCGGCATTGGGGGACCAAGCTTTCTTT.

The V call is TRBV19, the J call TRBJ2-1; a weak D match, TRBD2 (6 bases). The V end lost 1 base, the J end lost 8 bases, and 12 bases lay between the germline ends. This CDR3 region has 14 residues. The germline V gene has CDR1 LNHDA and CDR2 SQIVND (reference sequence). The CDR3 DNA sequence: TGTGCCAGTAGTATAGGGGGGACTTATGATGAGCAGTTCTTC. It codes for CASSIGGTYDEQFF.

By proportion, this clonotype is large. CDR3 in amino acids: CSARVGQDGTDTQYF. Written as DNA, the CDR3 is TGCAGTGCTAGAGTCGGACAGGACGGCACAGATACGCAGTATTTT. The chain recombines TRBV20-1 with TRBJ2-3; 7 bases line up with TRBD1. CDR3 length equals 15 residues. V lost 1 base, J lost 1 base, and 5 bases stayed unmatched. CDR1 and CDR2 (germline): DFQATT, SNEGSKA (reference sequence).

In its sample, this clonotype is large. V gene TRBV5-1 combines with J gene TRBJ1-4, with D perhaps matching TRBD1 (5 bases). The CDR3 covers 14 residues. Germline CDR1 reads SGHRS; CDR2 reads YFSETQ. Trimming took off 2 bases at V and 8 bases at J, with 13 bases between the two ends. CDR3 protein: CASSFRGLQEKLFF. In DNA form, the CDR3 reads TGCGCCAGCAGCTTTCGGGGCCTGCAGGAAAAACTGTTTTTT.

This clonotype is large (0.1 to 1%) by share. The chain employs TRBV18 and TRBJ2-5; 7 bases map to TRBD1. Germline V CDR1 and CDR2: KGHSH, LQKENI. CDR3 length: 15 residues. V trimming: 4 bases; J trimming: 4 bases; junction bases outside the gene matches: 9. CDR3 DNA: TGTGCCAGCTCACAGAACTACAGGGGAAGAGAGACCCAGTACTTC. This codes for CASSQNYRGRETQYF.

In this sample, this clonotype turned up a few times. The genes are TRBV28 and TRBJ2-2; a weak D match, TRBD2 (6 bases). CDR1 MDHEN and CDR2 SYDVKM come from the germline V gene. V dropped 8 bases and J dropped 7 bases, with 20 bases sitting between them. The CDR3 sequence is 15 residues long. This chain's CDR3 is CASPTWRGWYGELFF. Here the CDR3 DNA reads TGTGCCAGCCCGACCTGGAGGGGATGGTACGGGGAGCTGTTTTTT.

This clonotype was picked up a small number of times. This rearrangement joins TRBV20-1 to TRBJ1-5; the D is unclear. In germline, CDR1 is DFQATT, CDR2 SNEGSKA (reference sequence). This CDR3 has 14 residues. The V end was cut by 4 bases, the J end by 6 bases, with 16 bases between. The CDR3 sequence is CSAMELLAGQPQHF. DNA of the CDR3: TGCAGTGCTATGGAGCTCCTGGCCGGTCAGCCCCAGCATTTT.

This clonotype ranks as medium-sized. The V gene is TRBV7-2, the J gene TRBJ2-3; the D is unclear. Trimming took off 7 bases at V and 2 bases at J, with 13 bases between the two ends. This CDR3 has 14 amino acids. CDR1 and CDR2 from the germline V gene are SGHTA and FQGNSA. CDR3 sequence reads: CASMGGWATDTQYF. Written as DNA, the CDR3 is TGTGCCAGCATGGGTGGCTGGGCCACAGATACGCAGTATTTT.

The rearrangement links TRBV20-1 to TRBJ2-1; TRBD2 matches at 7 bases. The CDR3 is 12 residues long. Germline assignment: CDR1 DFQATT and CDR2 SNEGSKA (reference sequence). J gave up 6 bases and V 1 base, and 0 bases lay outside the gene matches. The CDR3 DNA reads TGCAGTGCTAGAGGGGGGGGCAATGAGCAGTTCTTC. Amino acid sequence: CSARGGGNEQFF.

Regarding this clonotype: The junction departs from germline at one end; a sequencing error may be responsible. This chain uses TRBV11-2 with TRBJ1-5; no clear D. Germline V gene data show CDR1 as SGHAT and CDR2 as FQNNGV. This CDR3 has 14 amino acids. The CDR3 reads CASSLGLSSQPQHF. The CDR3 region has the DNA TGTGCCAGCAGCTTGGGCCTTAGCAGTCAGCCCCAGCATTTT.

This clonotype was seen a few times. V gene TRBV4-1 combines with J gene TRBJ2-2; no reliable D call. Trimming pared 1 base from V and 3 bases from J, leaving 9 bases between. This CDR3 contains 15 residues. Looked up from germline, CDR1 is MGHRA and CDR2 is YSYEKL. This CDR3 is CASSQGRGYTGELFF. DNA for the CDR3: TGCGCCAGCAGCCAAGGACGCGGTTACACCGGGGAGCTGTTTTTT.

This clonotype is classed as medium-sized. The V call is TRBV28, the J call TRBJ2-1; a weak D match, TRBD2 (6 bases). The CDR3 extends over 12 amino acids. Germline loops: CDR1 MDHEN, CDR2 SYDVKM. Between the trimmed V and J ends, which lost 6 bases and 11 bases, there was a span of 14 bases. This CDR3 reads CASRTGVQKQFF. Written as DNA, the CDR3 is TGTGCCAGCAGGACGGGGGTACAGAAGCAGTTCTTC.

Relative to its sample, this clonotype is large. The chain has TRBV5-6 and TRBJ1-6; no clear D. Germline CDR1 SGHDT, CDR2 YYEEEE. Trimming took off 4 bases at V and 0 bases at J, with 14 bases between the two ends. This CDR3 has 17 residues. The CDR3 bases are TGTGCCAGCAGCCCTATAGGAACGAGCTCCTATAATTCACCCCTCCACTTT. Translation gives CASSPIGTSSYNSPLHF.

This clonotype is large. This rearrangement joins TRBV18 to TRBJ2-2, with D uncertain. The CDR3 sequence is 13 residues long. The germline V gene has CDR1 KGHSH and CDR2 LQKENI. With 8 bases removed from V and 1 base from J, the gap between germline ends came to 8 bases. CDR3 DNA sequence: TGTGCCAGCCGAGGAGAGAACACCGGGGAGCTGTTTTTT. It is translated as CASRGENTGELFF.

This clonotype is termed medium-sized. The V and J genes are TRBV28 and TRBJ1-5, with unresolved D. With 2 bases removed from V and 1 base from J, the gap between germline ends came to 12 bases. The V gene's germline CDR1 is MDHEN and CDR2 SYDVKM. This CDR3 region has 16 residues. CDR3 amino acids: CASSLRVGLSNQPQHF. The CDR3 nucleotides read TGTGCCAGCAGTTTAAGGGTTGGGCTGAGCAATCAGCCCCAGCATTTT.

A remark on this clonotype: Without the conserved terminal phenylalanine or tryptophan, this CDR3 likely stems from a read error. The chain's CDR3 is CASSYEDMGQPQHL. As DNA, the CDR3 is TGTGCCAGCAGTTACGAGGATATGGGTCAGCCCCAGCATCTT. This chain connects TRBV6-6 to TRBJ1-5; D remains unclear. Trimming shortened V by 2 bases and J by 6 bases, and 11 bases separated the two germline ends. CDR1 MNHNY and CDR2 SVGAGI come from the germline V gene (reference sequence). This CDR3 spans 14 amino acids.